Shown below are 10 T cell receptor beta chains from a single sample sequenced in a study of identical twins. One entry per CDR3 protein results from TCRdb running MiXCR on the 5' RACE reads. The table shows a few hundred thousand distinct CDR3 sequences, with approximately 10% occurring only once. Sequencing was performed on naive T cells sorted from blood. These receptors came from a woman aged 45-65 years in good health.

This chain links TRBV7-9 with TRBJ2-1; D gene ambiguous. Looked up from germline, CDR1 is SEHNR and CDR2 is FQNEAQ (reference sequence). The CDR3 has 13 residues. The germline V and J ends were trimmed by 1 base and 13 bases, with 14 bases remaining between them. CDR3 amino acids: CASSLGDNPIQFF. The DNA for the CDR3 is TGTGCCAGCAGCTTAGGCGACAACCCCATTCAGTTCTTC. Full variable domain (outside the CDR3, taken from reference TRBV7-9 and TRBJ2-1): DTGVSQNPRHKITKRGQNVTFRCDPISEHNRLYWYRQTLGQGPEFLTYFQNEAQLEKSRLLSDRFSAERPKGSFSTLEIQRTEQGDSAMYLCASSLGDNPIQFFGPGTRLTVL.

In its sample, this clonotype was seen a few times. The chain uses TRBV3-1 and TRBJ2-5; no clear D gene. V lost 0 bases and J lost 3, with 8 bases in between. The germline V gene encodes CDR1 LGHDT and CDR2 YNNKEL (reference sequence). The CDR3 runs to 14 residues. CDR3 protein: CASSQDWSEETQYF. The CDR3 coding sequence is TGTGCCAGCAGCCAAGATTGGAGCGAAGAGACCCAGTACTTC.

The chain carries TRBV3-1 and TRBJ2-5; 7 bases are shared with TRBD2. Germline trimming cut 1 base from V and 8 bases from J; bases unmatched to any gene: 4. CDR3 size: 13 residues. CDR1 LGHDT and CDR2 YNNKEL come from the germline V gene (reference sequence). This chain's CDR3 is CASSQGAGVTQYF. CDR3 sequence (DNA): TGTGCCAGCAGCCAAGGGGCGGGGGTAACCCAGTACTTC.

Only a few counts were recorded for this clonotype. This chain connects TRBV5-1 to TRBJ1-1; D may be TRBD1 (5 bases). Deletions cut 3 bases from V and 3 bases from J, with 9 bases between. This CDR3 region has 13 residues. Per germline, CDR1 SGHRS and CDR2 YFSETQ. The chain's CDR3 is CASSSDSYTEAFF. The CDR3 DNA reads TGCGCCAGCAGCTCCGACAGTTACACTGAAGCTTTCTTT.

This clonotype was recorded at least ten times. The chain couples TRBV20-1 to TRBJ2-5, with 8 bases matching TRBD1. The V gene end was trimmed by 5 bases and the J gene end by 1 base; junction bases not matched to a gene: 12. The CDR3 runs to 16 residues. The germline CDR1 and CDR2 sequences are DFQATT and SNEGSKA (reference sequence). The CDR3 DNA follows: TGCAGTGCTTCCGGGACAGGCCACTCATTCCAAGAGACCCAGTACTTC. It encodes CSASGTGHSFQETQYF.

This clonotype was counted a few times. The V call is TRBV18, the J call TRBJ2-5; 7 bases fit TRBD2. With V trimmed by 0 bases and J by 9 bases, 10 bases remained unmatched. This CDR3 is built from 15 residues. Germline-derived CDR1 and CDR2 are KGHSH and LQKENI. CDR3 residues: CASSPPVGPAGSQYF. CDR3 sequence (DNA): TGTGCCAGCTCACCACCGGTGGGACCAGCGGGGTCCCAGTACTTC.

This clonotype was seen a handful of times. The chain employs TRBV12-3 or TRBV12-4 and TRBJ2-2; D call uncertain. Deletions cut 2 bases from V and 0 bases from J, with 7 bases between. The length of the CDR3 is 15 residues. CDR3 sequence reads: CASSLSAANTGELFF. CDR3 bases: TGTGCCAGCAGTTTAAGTGCTGCGAACACCGGGGAGCTGTTTTTT.

This clonotype was found a few times. The V call is TRBV11-3, the J call TRBJ2-5, with a weak D call TRBD2 (6 bases). The CDR3 has 14 amino acids. Germline CDR1 and CDR2: SGHNT and YENEEA. The V end was cut by 4 bases, the J end by 2 bases, with 11 bases between. CDR3 bases: TGTGCCAGCAGCTCAAGACTAGTTCAAGAGACCCAGTACTTC. It specifies CASSSRLVQETQYF.

The J gene is TRBJ1-1, the V gene TRBV12-5, with unresolved D. The CDR3 spans 15 residues. The germline gives CDR1 LGHNT, CDR2 FRNRAP. V lost 1 base and J 0 bases, leaving 9 bases between the germline ends. The CDR3 here is CASGLGGTVNTEAFF. The CDR3 DNA is TGTGCTAGTGGTTTGGGCGGAACTGTGAACACTGAAGCTTTCTTT.

The J gene is TRBJ2-1, the V gene TRBV9; 11 positions match TRBD2. The CDR3 totals 19 residues. From germline, CDR1 is SGDLS and CDR2 YYNGEE. J was trimmed by 0 bases and V by 4 bases; bases with no gene match: 12. The CDR3 protein is CASSLGLAGVGSSYNEQFF. As DNA, the CDR3 is TGTGCCAGCAGCCTTGGACTAGCGGGCGTAGGGAGCTCCTACAATGAGCAGTTCTTC. The variable domain in full, with the rest retrieved from reference TRBV9 and TRBJ2-1, is DSGVTQTPKHLITATGQRVTLRCSPRSGDLSVYWYQQSLDQGLQFLIQYYNGEERAKGNILERFSAQQFPDLHSELNLSSLELGDSALYFCASSLGLAGVGSSYNEQFFGPGTRLTVL.